The clone carrying this T cell receptor (beta chain) showed up just a few times. Its matching antigen is unknown. Looked up from germline, CDR1 is DFQATT and CDR2 is SNEGSKA (reference sequence). Deletions cut 5 bases from V and 8 bases from J, with 12 bases between. The CDR3 runs 11 residues. To make TCR beta libraries, researchers used iRepertoire HTBI primers and Arm-PCR of CDR3 regions. TCRdb itself ran the multiplex PCR reads through MiXCR, one entry per CDR3 protein. The sample consists of approximately 480,000 distinct CDR3 sequences, about a sixth of them appearing once. These data are taken from a study of regulatory T cells in long-lasting Graves disease. Study-level findings and limits: Graves' patients with persistent disease showed TCR diversity lower than patients newly diagnosed.

Sample time point: newly diagnosed GD, antithyroid drugs for less than 3 months. The authors made the TCR library using RNA they extracted from PBMCs. The same data also went into a second study, on T cells in Graves' hyperthyroidism and ophthalmopathy. That work states: An initial round of RT-PCR targeting the TCR CDR3 relied on the HTBI primer set. Blood also held most thyroid clonotypes expanded beyond 0.001.

The sequence came from a middle-aged man with Graves disease. The chain has TRBV20-1 and TRBJ1-2; TRBD1 might be the D (5 bases). The sample was peripheral blood mononuclear cells (PBMCs), taken at new diagnosis, from a patient treated with antithyroid drugs. The chain's CDR3 is CSAYGTYGYTF. The CDR3 DNA is TGCAGTGCTTACGGGACGTACGGCTACACCTTC.